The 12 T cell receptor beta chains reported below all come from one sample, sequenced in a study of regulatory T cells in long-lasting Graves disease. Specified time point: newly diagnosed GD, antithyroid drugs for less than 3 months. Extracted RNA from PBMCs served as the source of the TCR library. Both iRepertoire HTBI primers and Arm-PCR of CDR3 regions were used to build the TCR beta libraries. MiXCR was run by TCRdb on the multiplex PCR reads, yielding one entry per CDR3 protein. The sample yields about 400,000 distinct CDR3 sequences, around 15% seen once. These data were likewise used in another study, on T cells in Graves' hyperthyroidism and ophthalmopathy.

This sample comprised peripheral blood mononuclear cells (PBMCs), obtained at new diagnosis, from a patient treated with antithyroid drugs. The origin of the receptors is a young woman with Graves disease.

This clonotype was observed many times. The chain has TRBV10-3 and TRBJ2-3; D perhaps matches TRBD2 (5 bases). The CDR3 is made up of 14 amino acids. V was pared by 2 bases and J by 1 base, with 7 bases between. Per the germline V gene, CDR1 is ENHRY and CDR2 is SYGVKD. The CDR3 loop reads CAISERRGTDTQYF. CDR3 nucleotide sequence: TGTGCCATCAGTGAGCGGCGGGGCACAGATACGCAGTATTTT.

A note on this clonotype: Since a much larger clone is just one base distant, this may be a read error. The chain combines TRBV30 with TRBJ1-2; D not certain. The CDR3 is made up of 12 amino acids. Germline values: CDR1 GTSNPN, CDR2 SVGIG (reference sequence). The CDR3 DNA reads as TGTGCCTGGGGTGTCCCAGGTTTGGGCTACACCTTC. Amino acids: CAWGVPGLGYTF.

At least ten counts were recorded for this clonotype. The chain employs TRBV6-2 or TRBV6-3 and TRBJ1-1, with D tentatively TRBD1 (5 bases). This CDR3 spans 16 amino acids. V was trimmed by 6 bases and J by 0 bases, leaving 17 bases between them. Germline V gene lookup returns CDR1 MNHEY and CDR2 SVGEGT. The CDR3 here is CASRSELRAMNTEAFF. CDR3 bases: TGTGCCAGCAGATCCGAACTCAGGGCCATGAACACTGAAGCTTTCTTT.

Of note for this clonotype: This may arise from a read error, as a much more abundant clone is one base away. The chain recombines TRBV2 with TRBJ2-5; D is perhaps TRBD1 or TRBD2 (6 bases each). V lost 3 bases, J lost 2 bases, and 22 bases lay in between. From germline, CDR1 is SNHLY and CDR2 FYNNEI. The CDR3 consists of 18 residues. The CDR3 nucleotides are TGTGCCAGCAGTGACCTTCGGGGGCGTATAACTCGGCAAGAGACCCAGTACTTC. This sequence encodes CASSDLRGRITRQETQYF.

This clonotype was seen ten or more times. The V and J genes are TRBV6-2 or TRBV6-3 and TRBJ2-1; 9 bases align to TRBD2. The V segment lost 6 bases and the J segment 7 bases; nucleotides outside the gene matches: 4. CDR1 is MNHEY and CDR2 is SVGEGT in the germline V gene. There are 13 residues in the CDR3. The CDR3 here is CASRRGGRNEQFF. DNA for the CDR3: TGTGCCAGCAGGCGGGGGGGCAGGAATGAGCAGTTCTTC.

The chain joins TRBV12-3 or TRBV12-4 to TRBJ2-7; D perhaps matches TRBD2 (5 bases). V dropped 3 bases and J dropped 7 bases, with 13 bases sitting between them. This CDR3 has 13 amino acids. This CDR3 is CASSFTRVGEQYF. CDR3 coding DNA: TGTGCCAGCAGTTTCACTAGGGTGGGAGAGCAGTACTTC.

The CDR3 reads CATSRSGLPQHF. The CDR3 DNA follows: TGTGCCACCAGCCGATCCGGGCTGCCCCAGCATTTT. The rearrangement uses TRBV15 and TRBJ1-5; D not certain. Germline assignment: CDR1 LNHNV and CDR2 YYDKDF (reference sequence). The CDR3 loop spans 12 amino acids. Trimming cost V 5 bases and J 9 bases, with 11 bases left between them.

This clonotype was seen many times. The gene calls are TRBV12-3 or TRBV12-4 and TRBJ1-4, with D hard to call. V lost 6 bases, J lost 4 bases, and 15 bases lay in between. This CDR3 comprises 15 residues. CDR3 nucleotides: TGTGCCAGCAGCCCAGACACGGGCGGTAATGAAAAACTGTTTTTT. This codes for CASSPDTGGNEKLFF.

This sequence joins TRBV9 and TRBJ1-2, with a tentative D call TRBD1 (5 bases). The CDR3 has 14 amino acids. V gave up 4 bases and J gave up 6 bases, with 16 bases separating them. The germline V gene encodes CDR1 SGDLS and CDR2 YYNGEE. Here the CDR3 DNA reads TGTGCCAGCAGCCCCCAATGGGGGACTCATGGCTACACCTTC. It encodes CASSPQWGTHGYTF.

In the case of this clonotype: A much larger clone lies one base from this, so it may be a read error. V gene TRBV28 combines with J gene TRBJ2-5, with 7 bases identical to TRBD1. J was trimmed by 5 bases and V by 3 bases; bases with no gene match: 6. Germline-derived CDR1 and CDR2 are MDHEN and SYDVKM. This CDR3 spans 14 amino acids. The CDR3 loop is CASSFPRGYETQYF. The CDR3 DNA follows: TGTGCCAGCAGTTTCCCCAGGGGGTACGAGACCCAGTACTTC.

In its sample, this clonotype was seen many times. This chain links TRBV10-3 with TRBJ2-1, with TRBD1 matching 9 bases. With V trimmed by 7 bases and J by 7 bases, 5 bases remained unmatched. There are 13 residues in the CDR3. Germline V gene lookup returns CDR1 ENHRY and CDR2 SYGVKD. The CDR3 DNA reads TGTGCCATCACGGGACAGGGTAAAAATGAGCAGTTCTTC. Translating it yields CAITGQGKNEQFF.

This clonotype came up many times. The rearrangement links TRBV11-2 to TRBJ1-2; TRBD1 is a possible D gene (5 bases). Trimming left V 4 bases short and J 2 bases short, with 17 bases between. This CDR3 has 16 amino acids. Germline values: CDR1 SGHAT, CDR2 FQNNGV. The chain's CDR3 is CASSYVTEKSNYGYTF. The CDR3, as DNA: TGTGCCAGCAGCTACGTGACAGAAAAATCAAACTATGGCTACACCTTC.